Each of the 22 T cell receptor delta chains below was sequenced from the same sample in a study of γδ T cells in repeated Plasmodium falciparum infection. TCRdb re-called clones from the multiplex PCR reads via CATT. This sample has 75,000 to 100,000 delta-chain clones; 1.4% occur once, and the top ten carry more than 7.5%. Bulk repertoires came from Vgamma9/Vdelta2+ or Vdelta2-negative gammadelta T cells flow-sorted from PBMC. Material: gamma-delta T cells from blood. These receptor sequences come from a pool of human donors (malaria-infected and uninfected, not separated).

This clone was counted a few times. A far larger clone is only one base removed, so a read error is likely. The same CDR3 also results from other DNA sequences found in this sample. V gene TRDV2 combines with J gene TRDJ2, with TRDD3 identical over 11 bases. Assignment of the J gene here rests on matching the DNA to germline, because TCRdb gives none. The CDR3 runs 16 residues. Germline assignment: CDR1 GEAIGNYY and CDR2 EKD. The CDR3 protein is CACDRVLGDMTAQLFF. CDR3 bases: TGTGCCTGTGACAGAGTACTGGGGGATATGACGGCACAACTCTTCTTT.

A few counts support this clone. TCRdb attributes to this sequence the protein of a much larger clone, which differs from the DNA translation at residue 7; a read error is likely, and the protein displayed is translated from the DNA. The chain couples TRDV1 to TRDJ1; 9 nucleotides agree with TRDD3. Assignment of the J gene here rests on matching the DNA to germline, because TCRdb gives none. The CDR3 contains 25 residues. V lost 0 bases and J lost 1; bases outside the gene matches: 30. CDR1 and CDR2 from the germline V gene are TSWWSYY and QGS. CDR3 coding DNA: TGTGCTCTTGGGGAACTTCTAGGACTAGAGGCTTCCCTGGGGTACTGGGGGAGGGGCACCGATAAACTCATCTTT. It yields the protein CALGELLGLEASLGYWGRGTDKLIF.

This clone was observed a handful of times. This likely stems from a read error, as it lies one base from a far larger clone. This rearrangement joins TRDV2 to TRDJ1; 9 bases fit TRDD2. In the absence of a J gene in TCRdb, the DNA was matched to germline to assign it here. Germline V gene lookup returns CDR1 GEAIGNYY and CDR2 EKD. The junction had 17 bases not matched to a gene; V was cut back by 4 bases and J by 3 bases. The CDR3 is made up of 18 amino acids. The DNA for the CDR3 is TGTGCCTGTGATACCCTTCCTACCACGGGAGGGGGTGCCGATAAACTCATCTTT. This encodes CACDTLPTTGGGADKLIF.

Notes on this clone: A read error likely explains why the TCRdb protein, taken from a much larger clone, differs from this DNA's translation at residue 3; the protein shown is translated from the DNA. This rearrangement joins TRDV1 to TRDJ1; D could derive from TRDD2 or TRDD3 (5 bases each). Germline CDR1 TSWWSYY, CDR2 QGS. This CDR3 is 16 amino acids long. The CDR3 nucleotides read TGTGCTCGTGGGGAATCACCTTCTTCGTCTACCGATAAACTCATCTTT. Encoded protein: CARGESPSSSTDKLIF.

Note on this clone: A read error is likely here: a far larger clone is one base away. Other nucleotide sequences from this sample produce the same CDR3. TRAV38-2/DV8 is the V gene, and the J gene was not called. The germline gives CDR1 TSESDYY, CDR2 QEAYKQQN. The CDR3 has 17 residues. The CDR3 is CAYRTHPTAPYTDKLIF. For the CDR3, the DNA is TGTGCTTATAGGACCCACCCTACGGCCCCCTACACCGATAAACTCATCTTC.

This clone appeared a few times. The TCRdb protein, from a much larger clone, departs from this DNA's translation at residue 6, likely by read error; the protein shown derives from the DNA. The V gene is TRDV2; the J gene was not called; TRDD3 reflects the table's D call only, with no check against the DNA. This CDR3 spans 21 amino acids. CDR1 and CDR2 (germline): GEAIGNYY, EKD. The CDR3: CACDTGNWGIRVLPITPPRIF. CDR3 sequence (DNA): TGTGCCTGTGACACCGGCAACTGGGGGATACGCGTCTTACCAATCACACCCCCTCGGATCTTT.

To note about this clone: Since a far larger clone is one base different, this is likely a read error. Other DNA sequences in this sample translate to the same CDR3. The gene calls are TRDV2 and TRDJ1; maybe TRDD2 (6 bases). The germline V and J ends were trimmed by 0 bases and 2 bases, with 36 bases remaining between them. Germline V gives CDR1 GEAIGNYY, CDR2 EKD. The CDR3 covers 23 residues. The CDR3 loop is CACDTIDSSWKTGDVTATDKLIF. The CDR3 DNA reads as TGTGCCTGTGACACCATTGACTCTTCCTGGAAGACTGGTGATGTTACGGCGACCGATAAACTCATCTTT.

The sample holds a few counts of this clone. The protein TCRdb lists belongs to a much larger clone and differs from this DNA's translation at residue 11, which points to a read error; the protein shown is made from the DNA. For the CDR3, the DNA is TGTGCCTGTGACCCAAGTTTACTGGGGGTGCTGTACACCGATAAACTCATCTTT. Residues: CACDPSLLGVLYTDKLIF. The V call is TRDV2, the J call TRDJ1, with 8 bases matching TRDD3. J lost 0 bases, V lost 3 bases, and 14 bases had no gene match. The germline V gene encodes CDR1 GEAIGNYY and CDR2 EKD. The CDR3 is 18 amino acids.

As concerns this clone: This sequence is one base from a far larger clone and is likely a read error. Other nucleotide sequences in the sample specify the same CDR3. The J gene was not called, though the V gene is TRDV1; the D call of TRDD3 is as the table states it, not checked on the DNA. The CDR3 contains 27 residues. Germline CDR1 and CDR2: TSWWSYY and QGS. The CDR3 reads CALGELILATRHTGGYAIGRYTDKLIF. DNA for the CDR3: TGTGCTCTTGGGGAACTAATTTTGGCTACTCGCCATACTGGGGGATACGCGATAGGGAGGTACACCGATAAGCTCATCTTT.

There are a few counts of this clone. A read error is likely here: a far larger clone is one base away. Within the sample, other DNA sequences also encode this same CDR3. The genes are TRDV3 and TRDJ1; D might be TRDD3 (8 bases). TCRdb is silent on the J gene; assignment here came from matching the DNA to germline. With 5 bases removed from V and 0 bases from J, the gap between germline ends came to 34 bases. This CDR3 has 20 amino acids. CDR1 TVYSNPD and CDR2 GDNSRS come from the germline V gene (reference sequence). The chain's CDR3 is CALFRLPRWGMMADTDKLIF. The CDR3 nucleotides are TGTGCCCTATTCCGCCTTCCTCGGTGGGGGATGATGGCGGACACCGATAAACTCATCTTT. The whole variable domain, filled in from reference TRDV3 and TRDJ1, reads CDKVTQSSPDQTVASGSEVVLLCTYDTVYSNPDLFWYRIRPDYSFQFVFYGDNSRSEGADFTQGRFSVKHILTQKAFHLVISPVRTEDSATYYCALFRLPRWGMMADTDKLIFGKGTRVTVEP.

The V gene corresponds to TRDV1; no J gene was called; the table's D call TRDD3 went unverified against the DNA. CDR3 size: 22 residues. The V gene's germline CDR1 is TSWWSYY and CDR2 QGS. Written as DNA, the CDR3 is TGTGCTCTTGGGGAACTTGACCCTACGTGTTCTGGGGGATCTTCGTACACCGATAAACTCACCTTT. Translating gives CALGELDPTCSGGSSYTDKLTF.

This clone was seen repeatedly, ten times or more. This likely reflects a read error, since a far larger clone is one base away. Additional DNA sequences in this sample encode the identical CDR3. V gene TRDV2 combines with J gene TRDJ1; TRDD3 matches 10 bases. TCRdb records no J gene; here it was assigned by comparing the DNA to germline. The V segment lost 7 bases and the J segment 3 bases; nucleotides outside the gene matches: 25. This CDR3 comprises 20 residues. The germline V gene has CDR1 GEAIGNYY and CDR2 EKD. Here the CDR3 reads CACDPISGGGIRELADKLIF. DNA for the CDR3: TGTGCCTGCGACCCAATCAGCGGCGGGGGGATACGCGAATTGGCCGATAAACTCATCTTT.

As to this clone: TCRdb has a much larger clone's protein, which differs at residue 19 from the translation of this DNA, likely because of a read error; what is shown is the protein translated from the DNA. The rearrangement links TRDV1 to TRDJ1; TRDD2 matches 8 bases. No J gene was available from TCRdb, and it was assigned here by a germline match of the DNA. From germline, CDR1 is TSWWSYY and CDR2 QGS. The CDR3 has 23 residues. CDR3 region: CALGELKIFLLTPGIMYTGKLIF. CDR3 bases: TGTGCTCTTGGGGAACTCAAAATCTTCCTACTGACCCCGGGGATCATGTACACCGGTAAACTCATCTTT.

This clone was recorded a few times. The protein TCRdb gives is from a much larger clone and does not agree with this DNA's translation at residue 16, likely a read error; the protein shown here comes from the DNA. J is TRDJ2 and V is TRDV3; tentatively, D is TRDD2 (9 bases). No J segment appears in TCRdb, so it was assigned here by matching the sequence to germline. The CDR3 totals 19 residues. Germline V gene lookup returns CDR1 TVYSNPD and CDR2 GDNSRS (reference sequence). The CDR3 nucleotides read TGTGCCTTCCTAGGCCTTCCTACGTCTTGGGGGATCTTGACAGCACGACTCTTCTTT. Encoded protein: CAFLGLPTSWGILTARLFF.

The sample holds many counts of this clone. A far larger clone is a single base away, which makes a read error likely. In the same sample, other DNA sequences code for this CDR3. CDR3 in amino acids: CACDDLGDAGYKLIF. DNA for the CDR3: TGTGCCTGTGACGACTTGGGGGATGCGGGCTATAAACTCATCTTT. The chain links TRDV2 to TRDJ1; 8 positions agree with TRDD3. This CDR3 is built from 15 residues. Unmatched junction bases numbered 11, after V lost 3 bases and J lost 6 bases. CDR1 is GEAIGNYY and CDR2 is EKD in the germline V gene.

This clone was detected only a few times. The mismatch at residue 18 between this DNA's translation and the TCRdb protein of a much larger clone likely reflects a read error; the protein shown is translated from the DNA. The V and J genes are TRDV3 and TRDJ1; 12 bases fit TRDD3. Assignment of the J gene here rests on matching the DNA to germline, because TCRdb gives none. This CDR3 region has 21 residues. The germline V gene encodes CDR1 TVYSNPD and CDR2 GDNSRS (reference sequence). The DNA of the CDR3 is TGTGCCTTTAGTAAATTCCTACCTATCGTACTGGGGGATACTATCACCGATGAACTCATCTTT. Translating gives CAFSKFLPIVLGDTITDELIF.

This clone was recorded a few times. This likely traces to a read error, being one base from a far larger clone. This sequence joins TRDV1 and TRDJ1; maybe TRDD2 (6 bases). TCRdb leaves out the J gene; it was filled in here by matching the DNA to germline. CDR1 and CDR2 (germline): TSWWSYY, QGS. Trimming left V 2 bases short and J 0 bases short, with 22 bases between. CDR3 length: 19 residues. CDR3 loop: CALGERSYSLGVDTDKLIF. The CDR3 region has the DNA TGTGCTCTTGGGGAAAGGTCCTACTCCCTGGGAGTAGACACCGATAAACTCATCTTT.

As regards this clone: The protein recorded in TCRdb matches a much larger clone and deviates from this DNA's translation at residue 10, suggesting a read error; the protein here is obtained by translating the DNA. The chain has TRDV2 and TRDJ1; D is uncertain. The CDR3 is 14 amino acids. The ends were cut back, 2 bases at V and 7 bases at J, with 16 bases in the middle. From germline, CDR1 is GEAIGNYY and CDR2 EKD. CDR3 region: CACDSVGYSAKLIF. The CDR3 DNA follows: TGTGCCTGTGACAGTGTGGGTTACTCCGCTAAACTCATCTTT.

This clone was seen a few times. This likely stems from a read error, as it lies one base from a far larger clone. Other nucleotide sequences in the sample specify the same CDR3. The chain combines TRAV38-2/DV8 with TRDJ1, with D possibly matching TRDD2 (6 bases). The germline CDR1 and CDR2 sequences are TSESDYY and QEAYKQQN. The CDR3 is 17 amino acids. The ends were cut back, 3 bases at V and 8 bases at J, with 26 bases in the middle. The CDR3 reads CAYRTPGLPTPLSKLIF. DNA of the CDR3: TGTGCTTATAGGACCCCAGGCCTTCCCACCCCTCTATCGAAACTCATCTTT.

Only a few counts were recorded for this clone. TCRdb's entry gives the protein of a much larger clone, which mismatches this DNA's translation at residue 14, likely from a read error; the protein reported here is translated from the DNA. The V and J genes are TRDV2 and TRDJ2, with 7 bases that match TRDD3. As TCRdb names no J gene, one was assigned here on the basis of a DNA match to germline. The CDR3 runs 22 residues. Trimming took 0 bases from V and 0 from J; bases not matched to a gene: 21. The germline CDR1 and CDR2 sequences are GEAIGNYY and EKD. The CDR3 loop is CACDTHRGPGIKGPSLTAQLFF. The CDR3 coding sequence is TGTGCCTGTGACACCCACCGAGGACCGGGGATAAAGGGGCCTTCTTTGACAGCACAACTCTTCTTT.

Points on this clone: For this DNA, TCRdb reports the protein of a much larger clone, which diverges at residue 9, most likely from a read error; the protein presented here is translated directly from the DNA. The chain is built from TRDV1 and TRDJ1, with 7 bases aligning to TRDD3. TCRdb supplies no J gene; here it was assigned by aligning the nucleotide sequence to germline. The CDR3 is 21 residues long. The ends lost 0 bases at V and 0 bases at J; junction bases unmatched: 19. Germline CDR1 is TSWWSYY and CDR2 is QGS. The CDR3, as DNA: TGTGCTCTTGGGGAACTCCTGCCCCCTCACCTCAGGGGGGGATACACCGATAAACTCATCTTT. It yields the protein CALGELLPPHLRGGYTDKLIF.

Points on this clone: The protein given by TCRdb reflects a much larger clone and differs at residue 14 from this DNA's translation, likely from a read error; the protein shown is the DNA's translation. The rearrangement joins TRDV1 to TRDJ1; 8 nucleotides agree with TRDD3. Germline V lookup: CDR1 TSWWSYY, CDR2 QGS. J lost 12 bases, V lost 0 bases, and 21 bases had no gene match. CDR3 length: 18 amino acids. The CDR3 protein is CALGELSTWAPWGTRVIF. CDR3 in DNA: TGTGCTCTTGGGGAACTTTCCACGTGGGCCCCCTGGGGGACGAGGGTCATCTTT.